This entry lists 9 T cell receptor beta chains sequenced from one sample in a study of post-analysis software for immune sequencing data. Study outcomes and limitations: Included in a set of a few TRBV segments more frequent in patients than controls were TRBV5-6, TRBV5-1 and TRBV20-1.

Unique molecular identifiers tagged the TCR beta cDNA libraries. Using its own MiXCR run on the PCR reads, TCRdb lists one record per CDR3 protein. Here the sample spans around 700,000 distinct CDR3 sequences, approximately 60% being singletons. For these receptors, no antigen is known. Source material: blood. These receptors all stem from a girl aged 2-10 years with multiple sclerosis.

This chain joins TRBV29-1 and TRBJ2-1; D is undetermined. V was clipped by 6 bases and J by 4 bases, with 16 bases between them. CDR1 is SQVTM, CDR2 ANQGSEA, per germline. This CDR3 has 14 residues. The CDR3 here is CSVVGPATYNEQFF. For the CDR3, the DNA is TGCAGCGTCGTCGGGCCGGCGACATACAATGAGCAGTTCTTC.

This clonotype was found a few times. The genes are TRBV5-1 and TRBJ2-1, with TRBD2 matching 13 bases. V dropped 3 bases and J dropped 2; count of bases not matched to a gene: 5. Germline V gene data show CDR1 as SGHRS and CDR2 as YFSETQ. The CDR3 length is 17 residues. The DNA of the CDR3 is TGCGCCAGCAGCTGGGGGACTAGCGGGACAACCTACAATGAGCAGTTCTTC. This codes for CASSWGTSGTTYNEQFF.

The chain couples TRBV6-5 to TRBJ1-2; D is possibly TRBD1 (5 bases). The V gene's germline CDR1 is MNHEY and CDR2 SVGAGI. The CDR3 extends over 12 amino acids. The V gene lost 2 bases and the J gene lost 11 bases, with 12 bases spanning the gap. The chain's CDR3 is CASSYIGGGYTF. The CDR3 DNA reads as TGTGCCAGCAGTTACATTGGGGGTGGGTACACCTTC.

This chain connects TRBV6-1 to TRBJ1-6; TRBD1 aligns across 8 bases. CDR3 length: 15 residues. In germline, CDR1 is MNHNS, CDR2 SASEGT. V gave up 4 bases and J gave up 6 bases; unmatched junction bases: 5. CDR3: CASSGRTGPNSPLHF. CDR3 nucleotides: TGTGCCAGCAGTGGACGGACAGGGCCTAATTCACCCCTCCACTTT.

This chain connects TRBV7-9 to TRBJ2-5; 9 nucleotides align to TRBD1. This CDR3 is 15 amino acids long. CDR1 is SEHNR and CDR2 is FQNEAQ in the germline V gene (reference sequence). Trimming removed 7 bases from V and 1 base from J; junction bases left unmatched: 7. CDR3 nucleotide sequence: TGTGCCAGCAATAGGGGACAGGGAACCCAAGAGACCCAGTACTTC. Translating gives CASNRGQGTQETQYF. Full variable domain (rest looked up from reference TRBV7-9 and TRBJ2-5): DTGVSQNPRHKITKRGQNVTFRCDPISEHNRLYWYRQTLGQGPEFLTYFQNEAQLEKSRLLSDRFSAERPKGSFSTLEIQRTEQGDSAMYLCASNRGQGTQETQYFGPGTRLLVL.

This clonotype was seen only a few times. The J gene is TRBJ1-1, the V gene TRBV5-5, with D perhaps matching TRBD1 (6 bases). The germline V gene has CDR1 SGHKS and CDR2 YYEKEE (reference sequence). The CDR3 spans 14 residues. Trimming stripped 4 bases from V and 3 bases from J, with 13 bases between. CDR3 bases: TGTGCCAGCAGCCTTTGGAGGGGGGACACTGAAGCTTTCTTT. Its protein product is CASSLWRGDTEAFF.

Comments on this clonotype: At one end, the junction sequence differs from germline, possibly due to a read error. J is TRBJ1-2 and V is TRBV7-6, with D perhaps matching TRBD1 (5 bases). The CDR3 runs to 14 residues. The germline V gene encodes CDR1 SGHVS and CDR2 FNYEAQ. The CDR3 spells CASSRGPLNYGYTF. The CDR3 DNA is TGTGCCAGCAGCCGGGGACCACTTAACTATGGTTACACCTTC.

This rearrangement joins TRBV9 to TRBJ2-7; the match to TRBD2 covers 7 bases. Germline loops: CDR1 SGDLS, CDR2 YYNGEE. Trimming removed 0 bases from V and 6 bases from J; junction bases left unmatched: 12. This CDR3 region has 16 residues. CDR3 sequence: CASSVDPSQREGEQYF. The DNA for the CDR3 is TGTGCCAGCAGCGTAGACCCCTCACAGCGGGAAGGCGAGCAGTACTTC. Full variable domain (missing parts from reference TRBV9 and TRBJ2-7): DSGVTQTPKHLITATGQRVTLRCSPRSGDLSVYWYQQSLDQGLQFLIQYYNGEERAKGNILERFSAQQFPDLHSELNLSSLELGDSALYFCASSVDPSQREGEQYFGPGTRLTVT.

This CDR3 is CASSLGTGRYEQYF. CDR3 coding DNA: TGTGCCAGCAGCTTAGGGACAGGAAGGTACGAGCAGTACTTC. The genes are TRBV7-9 and TRBJ2-7, with 7 nucleotides matching TRBD1. The V gene's germline CDR1 is SEHNR and CDR2 FQNEAQ (reference sequence). V lost 1 base and J lost 4; bases outside the gene matches: 4. The CDR3 sequence is 14 residues long.